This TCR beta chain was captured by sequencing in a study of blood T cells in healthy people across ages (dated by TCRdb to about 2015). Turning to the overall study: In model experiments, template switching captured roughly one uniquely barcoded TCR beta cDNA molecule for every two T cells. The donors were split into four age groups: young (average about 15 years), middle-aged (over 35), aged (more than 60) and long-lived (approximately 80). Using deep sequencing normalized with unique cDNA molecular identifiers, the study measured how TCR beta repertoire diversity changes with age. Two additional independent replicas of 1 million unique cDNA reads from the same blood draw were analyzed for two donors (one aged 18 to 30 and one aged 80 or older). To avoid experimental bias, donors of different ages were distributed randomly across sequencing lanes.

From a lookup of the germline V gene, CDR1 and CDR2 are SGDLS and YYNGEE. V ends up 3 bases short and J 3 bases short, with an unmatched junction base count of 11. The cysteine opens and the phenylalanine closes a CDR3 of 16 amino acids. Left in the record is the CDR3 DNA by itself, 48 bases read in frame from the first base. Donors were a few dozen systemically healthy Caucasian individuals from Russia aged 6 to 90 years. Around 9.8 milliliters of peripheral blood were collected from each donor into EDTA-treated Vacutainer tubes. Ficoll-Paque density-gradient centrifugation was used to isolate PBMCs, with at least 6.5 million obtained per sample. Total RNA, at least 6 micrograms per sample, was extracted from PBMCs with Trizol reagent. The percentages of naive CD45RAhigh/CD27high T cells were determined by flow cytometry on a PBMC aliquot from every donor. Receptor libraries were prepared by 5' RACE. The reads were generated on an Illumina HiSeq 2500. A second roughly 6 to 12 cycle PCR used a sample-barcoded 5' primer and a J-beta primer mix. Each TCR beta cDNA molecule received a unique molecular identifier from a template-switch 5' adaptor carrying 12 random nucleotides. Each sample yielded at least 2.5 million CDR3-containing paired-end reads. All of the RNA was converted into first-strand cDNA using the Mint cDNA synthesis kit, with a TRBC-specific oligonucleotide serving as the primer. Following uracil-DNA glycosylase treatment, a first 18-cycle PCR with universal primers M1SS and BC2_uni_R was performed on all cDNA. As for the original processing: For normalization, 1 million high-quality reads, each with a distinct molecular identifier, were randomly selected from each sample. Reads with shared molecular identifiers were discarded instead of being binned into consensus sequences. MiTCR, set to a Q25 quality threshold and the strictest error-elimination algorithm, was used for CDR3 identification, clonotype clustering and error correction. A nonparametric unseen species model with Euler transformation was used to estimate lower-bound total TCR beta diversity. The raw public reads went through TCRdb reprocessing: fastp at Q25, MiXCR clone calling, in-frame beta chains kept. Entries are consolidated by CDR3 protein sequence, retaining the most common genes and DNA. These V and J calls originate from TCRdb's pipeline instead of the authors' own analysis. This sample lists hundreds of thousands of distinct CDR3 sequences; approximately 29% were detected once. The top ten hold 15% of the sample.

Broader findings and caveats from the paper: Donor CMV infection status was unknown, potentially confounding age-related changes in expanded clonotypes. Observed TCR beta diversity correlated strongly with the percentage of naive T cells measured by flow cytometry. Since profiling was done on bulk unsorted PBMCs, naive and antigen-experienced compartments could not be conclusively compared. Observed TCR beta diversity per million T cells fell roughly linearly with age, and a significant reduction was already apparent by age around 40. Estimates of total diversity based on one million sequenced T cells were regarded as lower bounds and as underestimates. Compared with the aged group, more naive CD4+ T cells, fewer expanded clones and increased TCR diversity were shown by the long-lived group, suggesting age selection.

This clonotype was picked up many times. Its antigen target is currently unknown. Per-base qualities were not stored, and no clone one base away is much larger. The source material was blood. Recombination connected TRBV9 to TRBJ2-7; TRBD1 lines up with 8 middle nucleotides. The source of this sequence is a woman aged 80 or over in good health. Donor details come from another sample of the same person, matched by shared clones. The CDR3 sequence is CASSGGYGQGLYEQYF. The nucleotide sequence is TGTGCCAGCAGCGGTGGGTACGGACAGGGACTCTACGAGCAGTACTTC.